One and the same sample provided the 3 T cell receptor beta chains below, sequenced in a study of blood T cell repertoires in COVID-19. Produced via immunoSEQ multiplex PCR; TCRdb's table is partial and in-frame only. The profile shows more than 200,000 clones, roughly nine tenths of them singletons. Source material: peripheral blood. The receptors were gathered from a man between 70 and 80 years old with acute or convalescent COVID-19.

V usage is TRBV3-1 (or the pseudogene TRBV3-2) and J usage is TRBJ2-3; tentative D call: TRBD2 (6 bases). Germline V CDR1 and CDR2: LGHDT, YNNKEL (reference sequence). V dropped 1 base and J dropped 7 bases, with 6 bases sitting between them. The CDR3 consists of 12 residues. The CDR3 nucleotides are TGTGCCAGCAGCCAAGGGGACTATACGCAGTATTTT. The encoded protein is CASSQGDYTQYF.

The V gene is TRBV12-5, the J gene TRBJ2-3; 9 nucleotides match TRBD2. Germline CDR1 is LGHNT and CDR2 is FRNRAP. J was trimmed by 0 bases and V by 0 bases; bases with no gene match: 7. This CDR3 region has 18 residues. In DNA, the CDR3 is TGTGCTAGTGGTTTGGTAAGGACTAGCGATACTAGCACAGATACGCAGTATTTT. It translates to CASGLVRTSDTSTDTQYF.

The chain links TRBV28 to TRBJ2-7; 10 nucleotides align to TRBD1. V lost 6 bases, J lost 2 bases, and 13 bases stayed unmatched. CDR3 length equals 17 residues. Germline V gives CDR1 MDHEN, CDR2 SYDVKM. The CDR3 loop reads CASRFSTGTGVPYEQYF. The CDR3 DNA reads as TGTGCCAGCAGATTTTCCACCGGGACAGGGGTTCCCTACGAGCAGTACTTC.